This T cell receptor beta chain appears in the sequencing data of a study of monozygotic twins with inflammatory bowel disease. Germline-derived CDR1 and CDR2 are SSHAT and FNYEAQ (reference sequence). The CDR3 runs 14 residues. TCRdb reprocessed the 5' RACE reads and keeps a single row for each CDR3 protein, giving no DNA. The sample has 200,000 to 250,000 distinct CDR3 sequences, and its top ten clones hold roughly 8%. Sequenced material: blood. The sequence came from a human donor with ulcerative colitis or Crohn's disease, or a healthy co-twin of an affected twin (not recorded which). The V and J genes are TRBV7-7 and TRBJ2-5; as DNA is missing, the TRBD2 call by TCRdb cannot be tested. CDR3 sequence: CASSWGLGGATQYF.